Only one count was recorded for the clone carrying this TCR beta chain. The antigen is unknown. This may come from a read error, since a much larger clone is one base off. The data belong to a study of molecular identifiers for immune sequencing clone quantification. Regarding the study as a whole: Single-cell amounts of spiked Jurkat TCR RNA were reportedly detectable among about a million naive cells.

Each CDR3 protein is one row after TCRdb ran MiXCR on the PCR reads. The sample carries fewer than 350,000 distinct CDR3 sequences, about a quarter recorded once. Deletions cut 4 bases from V and 6 bases from J, with 12 bases between. Per the germline V gene, CDR1 is SEHNR and CDR2 is FQNEAQ (reference sequence). This CDR3 comprises 13 residues. This sequence originates from a human donor in good health. Some libraries in this study had Jurkat cell RNA spiked in. Sample: naive CD8+ T cells from blood, with Jurkat cell RNA spiked in. Subset reported: FACS-sorted CD8+CD4-CCR7+CD45RA+ naive T cells. The chain carries TRBV7-9 and TRBJ1-1, with D possibly being TRBD1 (6 bases). Here the CDR3 reads CASSSGAGAEAFF. Written as DNA, the CDR3 is TGTGCCAGCAGCTCGGGGGCCGGGGCTGAAGCTTTCTTT. The entire variable domain, with the rest obtained from reference TRBV7-9 and TRBJ1-1, is as follows: DTGVSQNPRHKITKRGQNVTFRCDPISEHNRLYWYRQTLGQGPEFLTYFQNEAQLEKSRLLSDRFSAERPKGSFSTLEIQRTEQGDSAMYLCASSSGAGAEAFFGQGTRLTVV.